Listed below are T cell receptor beta chains from one sample, sequenced in a study of cytomegalovirus exposure and HLA in healthy donors. This table comes from immunoSEQ multiplex PCR, and its TCRdb copy is limited to in-frame clones, with some not included. Among some 140,000 clones, just under 90% were seen once, and the ten largest hold 5.2%. Sequenced: PBMCs. The source of these receptors is a woman aged 30 to 39 in good health and CMV-seronegative. Each CDR3 is given with its conserved first and last residue. A D gene is named only where the DNA matches it firmly. Not all rows give a size; the values are once, few, many and, for expanded clones, a class.

abundance	v_gene	d_gene	j_gene	CDR3nt	CDR3aa
once	TRBV29-1	TRBD2	TRBJ2-5	TGCAGCGTGGCGGGACTAGTTAGTCAAGAGACCCAGTACTTC	CSVAGLVSQETQYF
.	TRBV28	.	TRBJ1-1	TGTGCCAGCAGTTCTGGGCAGACAATGAACACTGAAGCTTTCTTT	CASSSGQTMNTEAFF
.	TRBV27	TRBD1	TRBJ1-1	TGTGCCAGCAGTAGACAGGGGGCTATACTGCGCCGCCCTAACACTGAAGCTTTCTTT	CASSRQGAILRRPNTEAFF
.	TRBV29-1	TRBD2	TRBJ2-3	TGCAGCGTTGATTCTGAGCGGGGGGGAACAGATACGCAGTATTTT	CSVDSERGGTDTQYF
.	TRBV4-3	TRBD1	TRBJ1-4	TGCGCCAGCAGCCCTTCACGGGACAGATATGAAAAACTGTTTTTT	CASSPSRDRYEKLFF
few	TRBV27	.	TRBJ2-1	TGTGCCAGCTCCTCCGGACTAAGAAATGAGCAGTTCTTC	CASSSGLRNEQFF
.	TRBV10-3	.	TRBJ1-1	TGTGCCACCCGGGGTATGGACACTGAAGCTTTCTTT	CATRGMDTEAFF
.	TRBV19	.	TRBJ2-7	TGTGCCAGTAGTCCGGCGGATGGGTACGAGCAGTACTTC	CASSPADGYEQYF
.	TRBV10-3	TRBD1	TRBJ1-1	TGTGCCATTAAACAGGGGGGGAACACTGAAGCTTTCTTT	CAIKQGGNTEAFF
once	TRBV5-4	TRBD2	TRBJ2-7	TGTGCCAGCAGCTTACCGGGAGGGCCCTACGAGCAGTACTTC	CASSLPGGPYEQYF
.	TRBV4-3	TRBD2	TRBJ2-7	TGCGCCAGCAGCCAGGCCCACGGGACTAACCACTACGAGCAGTACTTC	CASSQAHGTNHYEQYF
few	TRBV6-4	.	TRBJ1-4	TGTGCCAGCAGTTACTCGACGCCAGGGAGGGGAAAACTGTTTTTT	CASSYSTPGRGKLFF
few	TRBV6-5	.	TRBJ1-4	TGTGCCAGCAGTCTAAGATTATCCTCTGAAAAACTGTTTTTT	CASSLRLSSEKLFF